This passage covers 8 T cell receptor beta chains from one sample sequenced in a study of somatic mutations in cytotoxic T cells in rheumatoid arthritis. Here immunoSEQ multiplex PCR was the method, and the copy in TCRdb shows in-frame clones only, minus some. The sample records roughly 3,200 clones, approximately 82% being singletons. Material: CD8+ T cells sorted from blood. Source of these receptors: a woman aged 45 to 65 with rheumatoid arthritis.

This chain connects TRBV6-1 to TRBJ2-4; the match to TRBD1 covers 11 bases. CDR1 MNHNS and CDR2 SASEGT come from the germline V gene. The V gene end was trimmed by 3 bases and the J gene end by 9 bases; junction bases not matched to a gene: 10. The CDR3 is 16 amino acids. CDR3 bases: TGTGCCAGCAGTGACGAGTCAGGGACAGGGGGTACCATTCAGTACTTC. This sequence encodes CASSDESGTGGTIQYF.

This clone was observed a single time. The chain is built from TRBV27 and TRBJ2-7; TRBD2 might be the D (6 bases). V lost 3 bases and J lost 6, with 15 bases in between. CDR1 is MNHEY and CDR2 is SMNVEV in the germline V gene (reference sequence). CDR3 length equals 14 residues. The CDR3 DNA reads TGTGCCAGCAGTTTCCGCATTCGGGAGCCCGAGCAGTACTTC. Amino acid sequence: CASSFRIREPEQYF.

V is TRBV28 and J is TRBJ2-7, with D tentatively TRBD1 (7 bases). The germline gives CDR1 MDHEN, CDR2 SYDVKM. V lost 8 bases and J lost 1, with 24 bases in between. The CDR3 has 17 amino acids. The CDR3 loop is CASYPRRGRGESYEQYF. CDR3 in DNA: TGTGCCAGCTACCCGCGGAGGGGGCGAGGGGAATCCTACGAGCAGTACTTC.

V and J are TRBV11-2 and TRBJ2-7; D possibly corresponds to TRBD2 (6 bases). V was trimmed by 5 bases and J by 4 bases, leaving 12 bases between them. This CDR3 spans 13 amino acids. Per germline, CDR1 SGHAT and CDR2 FQNNGV. CDR3 sequence reads: CASSGREGYEQYF. CDR3 sequence (DNA): TGTGCCAGCAGCGGGCGGGAAGGTTACGAGCAGTACTTC.

The chain has TRBV28 and TRBJ2-1; 11 bases agree with TRBD2. This CDR3 comprises 16 residues. Trimming at V came to 2 bases and at J to 6 bases, leaving 6 bases not matched to a gene. Germline values: CDR1 MDHEN, CDR2 SYDVKM. CDR3 bases: TGTGCCAGCAGTTTAGGGGGACTAGCGGTCGCCAATGAGCAGTTCTTC. Protein product: CASSLGGLAVANEQFF. The variable domain in full, with the rest retrieved from reference TRBV28 and TRBJ2-1, is DVKVTQSSRYLVKRTGEKVFLECVQDMDHENMFWYRQDPGLGLRLIYFSYDVKMKEKGDIPEGYSVSREKKERFSLILESASTNQTSMYLCASSLGGLAVANEQFFGPGTRLTVL.

CDR3 in amino acids: CASRSGQGDQPQHF. The CDR3 DNA sequence: TGTGCCAGCAGATCTGGACAGGGAGATCAGCCCCAGCATTTT. The chain has TRBV6-5 and TRBJ1-5; 8 bases line up with TRBD1. Germline CDR1 is MNHEY and CDR2 is SVGAGI. The CDR3 length is 14 residues. After removal of 6 bases from V and 5 bases from J, the junction contained 6 bases not matched to a gene.

The rearrangement links TRBV9 to TRBJ1-1; D is possibly TRBD1 (6 bases). V lost 0 bases and J lost 0, with 9 bases in between. Looked up from germline, CDR1 is SGDLS and CDR2 is YYNGEE. This CDR3 has 15 residues. The CDR3 DNA follows: TGTGCCAGCAGCGTAGGGACAGCTCTGAACACTGAAGCTTTCTTT. Translated, it gives CASSVGTALNTEAFF.

The J gene is TRBJ2-5, the V gene TRBV18; weak D call: TRBD1 (6 bases). The J call is uncertain, as TRBJ2-7 better fits the DNA end. The CDR3 is 15 residues long. Per germline, CDR1 KGHSH and CDR2 LQKENI. CDR3 bases: TGTGCCAGCTCACCACCTCAGGGGTACGGCTACGAGCAGTACTTC. Amino acids: CASSPPQGYGYEQYF.